The clone carrying this T cell receptor (beta chain) is a singleton in its sample. Its antigen is unknown. The data originate from a study of cytomegalovirus exposure and HLA in healthy donors. Researchers ran the PCR with 60 Vbeta and 13 Jbeta primers. TCRdb keeps only in-frame clones here, not all; method: immunoSEQ multiplex PCR. The table lists 150,000 to 200,000 clones, 75% to 85% of them singletons, with around 2.1% in the top ten. Nominally healthy donors were sampled, though unrecorded immune exposures were likely. Whole-study results and caveats: Presence/absence analyses rested on an assumption that sequencing depth was roughly uniform across donors. Later findings reportedly placed an Asian-associated ancestry cluster below the approximately 670-donor mean for N-insertions.

Sequencing was done on a sample of PBMCs. The clonotype was recovered from a young woman in good health and CMV-seropositive.

The CDR3 reads CASSPRQGATEAFF. CDR3 DNA sequence: TGCGCCAGCAGCCCCAGACAGGGGGCAACTGAAGCTTTCTTT. The chain links TRBV5-1 to TRBJ1-1, with 10 bases aligning to TRBD1. Germline V gene data show CDR1 as SGHRS and CDR2 as YFSETQ. Trimming removed 4 bases from V and 5 bases from J; junction bases left unmatched: 5. The CDR3 is made up of 14 amino acids.